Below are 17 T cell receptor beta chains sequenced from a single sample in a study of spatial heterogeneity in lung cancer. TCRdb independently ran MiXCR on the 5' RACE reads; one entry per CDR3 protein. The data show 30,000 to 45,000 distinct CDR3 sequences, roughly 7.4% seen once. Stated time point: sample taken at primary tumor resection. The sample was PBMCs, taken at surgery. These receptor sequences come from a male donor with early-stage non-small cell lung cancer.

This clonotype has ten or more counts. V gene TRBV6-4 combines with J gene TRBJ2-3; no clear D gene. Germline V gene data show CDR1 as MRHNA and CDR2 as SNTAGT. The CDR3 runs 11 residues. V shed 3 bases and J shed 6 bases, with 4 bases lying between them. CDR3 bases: TGTGCCAGCAGTGAGGGGGATACGCAGTATTTT. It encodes CASSEGDTQYF.

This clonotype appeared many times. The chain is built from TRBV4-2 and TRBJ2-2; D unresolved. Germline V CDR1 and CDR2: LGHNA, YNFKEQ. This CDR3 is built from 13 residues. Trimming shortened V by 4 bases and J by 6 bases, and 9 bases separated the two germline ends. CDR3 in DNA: TGTGCCAGCAGCCCCTGGACGGCCGGGGAGCTGTTTTTT. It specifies CASSPWTAGELFF.

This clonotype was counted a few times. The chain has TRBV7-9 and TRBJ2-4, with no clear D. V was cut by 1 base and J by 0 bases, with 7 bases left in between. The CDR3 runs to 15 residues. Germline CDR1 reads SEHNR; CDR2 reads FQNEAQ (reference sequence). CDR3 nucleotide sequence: TGTGCCAGCAGCTTAGAGGGCATAGCCAAAAACATTCAGTACTTC. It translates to CASSLEGIAKNIQYF.

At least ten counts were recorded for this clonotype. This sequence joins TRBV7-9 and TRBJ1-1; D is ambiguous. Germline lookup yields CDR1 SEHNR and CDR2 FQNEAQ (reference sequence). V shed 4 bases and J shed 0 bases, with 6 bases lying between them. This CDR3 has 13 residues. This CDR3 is CASSSTLNTEAFF. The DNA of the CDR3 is TGTGCCAGCAGCTCCACATTGAACACTGAAGCTTTCTTT.

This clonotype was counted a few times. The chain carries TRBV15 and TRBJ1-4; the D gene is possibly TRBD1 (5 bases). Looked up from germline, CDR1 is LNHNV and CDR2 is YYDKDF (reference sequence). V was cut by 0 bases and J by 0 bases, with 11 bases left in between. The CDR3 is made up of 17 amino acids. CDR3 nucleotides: TGTGCCACCAGCAGAGATCCGGACACCTCAACTAATGAAAAACTGTTTTTT. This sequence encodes CATSRDPDTSTNEKLFF.

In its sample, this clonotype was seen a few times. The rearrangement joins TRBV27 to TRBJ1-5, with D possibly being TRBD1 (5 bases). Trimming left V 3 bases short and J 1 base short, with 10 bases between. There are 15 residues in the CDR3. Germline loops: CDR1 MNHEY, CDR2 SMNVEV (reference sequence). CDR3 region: CASSFEGRSNQPQHF. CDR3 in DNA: TGTGCCAGCAGTTTTGAGGGGCGAAGCAATCAGCCCCAGCATTTT.

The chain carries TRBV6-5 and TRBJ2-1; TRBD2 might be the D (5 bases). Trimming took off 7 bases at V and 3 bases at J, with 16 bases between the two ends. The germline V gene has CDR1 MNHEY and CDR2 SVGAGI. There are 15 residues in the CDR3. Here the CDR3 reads CASTSSGDNYNEQFF. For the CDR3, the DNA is TGTGCCAGCACCTCAAGCGGAGATAACTACAATGAGCAGTTCTTC.

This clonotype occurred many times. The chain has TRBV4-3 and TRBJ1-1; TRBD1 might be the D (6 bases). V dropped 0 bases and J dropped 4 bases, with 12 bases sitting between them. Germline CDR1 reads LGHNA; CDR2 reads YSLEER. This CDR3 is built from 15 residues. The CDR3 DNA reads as TGCGCCAGCAGCCAAGATGTAACAGGGACCACTGAAGCTTTCTTT. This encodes CASSQDVTGTTEAFF.

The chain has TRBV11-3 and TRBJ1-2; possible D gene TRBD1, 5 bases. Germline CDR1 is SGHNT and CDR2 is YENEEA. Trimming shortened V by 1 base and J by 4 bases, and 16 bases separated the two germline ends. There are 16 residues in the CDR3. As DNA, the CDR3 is TGTGCCAGCAGCTTAGTGTCGTGGGGGGAGAGCTATGGCTACACCTTC. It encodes CASSLVSWGESYGYTF.

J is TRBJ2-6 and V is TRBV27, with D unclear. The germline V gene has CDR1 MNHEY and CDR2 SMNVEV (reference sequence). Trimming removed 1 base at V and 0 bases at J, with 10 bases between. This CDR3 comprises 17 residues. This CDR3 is CASSLLSQSSGANVLTF. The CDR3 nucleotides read TGTGCCAGCAGTTTATTAAGCCAGAGCTCTGGGGCCAACGTCCTGACTTTC.

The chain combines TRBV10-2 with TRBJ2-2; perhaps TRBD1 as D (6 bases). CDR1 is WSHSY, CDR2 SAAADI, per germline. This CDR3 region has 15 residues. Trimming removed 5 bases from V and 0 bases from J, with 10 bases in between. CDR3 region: CASSPGQPNTGELFF. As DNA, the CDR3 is TGCGCCAGCAGTCCGGGACAACCGAACACCGGGGAGCTGTTTTTT.

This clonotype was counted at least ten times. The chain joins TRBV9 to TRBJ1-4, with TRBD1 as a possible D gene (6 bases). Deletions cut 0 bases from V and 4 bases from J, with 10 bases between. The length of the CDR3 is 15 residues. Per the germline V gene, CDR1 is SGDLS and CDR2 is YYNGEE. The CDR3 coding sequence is TGTGCCAGCAGCGTAGGTGGACAGCTTAATGAAAAACTGTTTTTT. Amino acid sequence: CASSVGGQLNEKLFF.

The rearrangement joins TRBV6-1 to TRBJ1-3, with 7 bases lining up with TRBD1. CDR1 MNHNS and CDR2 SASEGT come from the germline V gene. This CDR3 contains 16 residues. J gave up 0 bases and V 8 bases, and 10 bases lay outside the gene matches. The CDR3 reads CASRKGADASGNTIYF. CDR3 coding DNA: TGTGCCAGCCGAAAGGGGGCAGACGCCTCTGGAAACACCATATATTTT.

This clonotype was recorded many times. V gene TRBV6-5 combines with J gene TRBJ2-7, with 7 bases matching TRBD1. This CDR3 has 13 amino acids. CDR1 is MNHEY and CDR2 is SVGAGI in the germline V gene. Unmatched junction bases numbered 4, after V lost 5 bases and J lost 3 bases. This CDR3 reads CASSRTGSYEQYF. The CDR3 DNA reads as TGTGCCAGCAGTCGGACAGGCAGCTACGAGCAGTACTTC.

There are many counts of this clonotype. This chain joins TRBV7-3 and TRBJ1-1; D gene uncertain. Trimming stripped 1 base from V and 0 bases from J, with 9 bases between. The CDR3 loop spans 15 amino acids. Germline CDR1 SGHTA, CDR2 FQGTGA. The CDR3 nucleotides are TGTGCCAGCAGCTTAAACCCCGTCATGAACACTGAAGCTTTCTTT. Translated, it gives CASSLNPVMNTEAFF.

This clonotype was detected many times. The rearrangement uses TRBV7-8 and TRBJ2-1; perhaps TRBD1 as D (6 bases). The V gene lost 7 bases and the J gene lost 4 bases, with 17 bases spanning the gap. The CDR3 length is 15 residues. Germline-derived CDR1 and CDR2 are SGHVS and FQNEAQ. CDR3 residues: CASTLFPGQYNEQFF. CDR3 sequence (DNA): TGTGCCAGCACCCTATTCCCCGGACAGTACAATGAGCAGTTCTTC.

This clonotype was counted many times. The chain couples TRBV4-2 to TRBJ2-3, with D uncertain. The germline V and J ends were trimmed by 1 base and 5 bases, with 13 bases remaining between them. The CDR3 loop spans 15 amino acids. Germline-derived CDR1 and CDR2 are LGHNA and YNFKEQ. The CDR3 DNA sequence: TGTGCCAGCAGCCAAGTCCCCGGGCTTGAAGATACGCAGTATTTT. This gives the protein CASSQVPGLEDTQYF.